One sample yielded the 32 T cell receptor beta chains listed below, sequenced in a study of radiotherapy plus CTLA-4 blockade in lung cancer. Sequenced by immunoSEQ multiplex PCR; TCRdb stores in-frame clones only, minus some. Of 52,000 or so clones listed, 70% to 85% are singletons. The sequences come from peripheral blood, collected from a patient treated with radiotherapy plus ipilimumab. These receptors all come from a human donor with non-small cell lung cancer who had a partial response to radiotherapy plus ipilimumab.

This sequence joins TRBV27 and TRBJ2-5, with TRBD1 as a possible D gene (6 bases). This CDR3 spans 16 amino acids. Trimming shortened V by 5 bases and J by 1 base, and 17 bases separated the two germline ends. Per germline, CDR1 MNHEY and CDR2 SMNVEV (reference sequence). The CDR3 DNA reads as TGTGCCAGCAGTACCCGTACAGGGATCCCCCAAGAGACCCAGTACTTC. It translates to CASSTRTGIPQETQYF.

The rearrangement links TRBV25-1 to TRBJ2-5; maybe TRBD1 (5 bases). Trimming removed 7 bases at V and 4 bases at J, with 10 bases between. This CDR3 is built from 12 residues. Germline values: CDR1 MGHDK, CDR2 SYGVNS. In DNA form, the CDR3 reads TGTGCCAGCAAAGGGGCAGCAGAGACCCAGTACTTC. Translating it yields CASKGAAETQYF.

As regards this clone: One end of the junction varies from germline; a read error may be responsible. V and J are TRBV4-2 and TRBJ2-7, with 7 bases lining up with TRBD1. The CDR3 has 17 residues. Germline loops: CDR1 LGHNA, CDR2 YNFKEQ. The CDR3 DNA sequence: TGTGCCAGCAGGCAAGAGAGTGCGACAGGGCGATCCTACGAGCAGTACTTC. Protein product: CASRQESATGRSYEQYF.

CDR3 nucleotides: TGTGCCAGCAGCCCTCCTTGGGCGCGGGACCAGTACGAGCAGTACTTC. Its protein is CASSPPWARDQYEQYF. The chain uses TRBV7-2 and TRBJ2-7, with a weak D call TRBD2 (6 bases). CDR1 and CDR2 from the germline V gene are SGHTA and FQGNSA. Trimming shortened V by 5 bases and J by 4 bases, and 21 bases separated the two germline ends. The CDR3 length is 16 residues.

This chain connects TRBV19 to TRBJ2-2; D is possibly TRBD1 (6 bases). Trimming stripped 9 bases from V and 0 bases from J, with 11 bases between. Germline V lookup: CDR1 LNHDA, CDR2 SQIVND (reference sequence). The CDR3 is 14 amino acids. The CDR3 loop is CASWDTANTGELFF. The DNA for the CDR3 is TGTGCCAGCTGGGACACCGCGAACACCGGGGAGCTGTTTTTT.

This chain uses TRBV7-3 with TRBJ2-1, with 11 bases aligning to TRBD2. V shed 5 bases, J shed 4 bases, and the junction held 10 bases outside the gene matches. Germline lookup yields CDR1 SGHTA and CDR2 FQGTGA. This CDR3 spans 17 amino acids. The CDR3 here is CASSPQGGLADYNEQFF. In DNA form, the CDR3 reads TGTGCCAGCAGCCCTCAGGGGGGACTAGCGGATTACAATGAGCAGTTCTTC. The full variable domain, completed using reference TRBV7-3 and TRBJ2-1, is GAGVSQTPSNKVTEKGKYVELRCDPISGHTALYWYRQSLGQGPEFLIYFQGTGAADDSGLPNDRFFAVRPEGSVSTLKIQRTERGDSAVYLCASSPQGGLADYNEQFFGPGTRLTVL.

This chain connects TRBV27 to TRBJ2-5; perhaps TRBD1 as D (5 bases). Germline values: CDR1 MNHEY, CDR2 SMNVEV (reference sequence). The CDR3 length is 14 residues. Between the trimmed V and J ends, which lost 6 bases and 5 bases, there was a span of 16 bases. The CDR3 here is CASRSLQAFETQYF. In DNA, the CDR3 is TGTGCCAGCAGATCTTTACAGGCGTTCGAGACCCAGTACTTC.

The rearrangement uses TRBV10-3 and TRBJ2-7; perhaps TRBD2 as D (6 bases). This CDR3 region has 12 residues. Trimming pared 2 bases from V and 7 bases from J, leaving 9 bases between. Per germline, CDR1 ENHRY and CDR2 SYGVKD. In DNA form, the CDR3 reads TGTGCCATCAGTGAGACAGGAGGGGAGCAGTACTTC. This codes for CAISETGGEQYF.

The chain recombines TRBV19 with TRBJ2-7; tentative D call: TRBD1 (6 bases). From germline, CDR1 is LNHDA and CDR2 SQIVND (reference sequence). The CDR3 covers 17 residues. V was shortened by 5 bases and J by 2 bases, with 22 bases between the two germline ends. The CDR3 is CASSARDNLALAYEQYF. CDR3 sequence (DNA): TGTGCCAGTAGTGCCCGGGACAACCTAGCCCTTGCCTACGAGCAGTACTTC.

The V gene is TRBV5-1, the J gene TRBJ2-7, with D hard to call. The CDR3 length is 13 residues. V lost 0 bases, J lost 6 bases, and 10 bases lay in between. Germline CDR1 reads SGHRS; CDR2 reads YFSETQ. The CDR3 DNA reads as TGCGCCAGCAGCTTGGACACAGCTTCCGAGCAGTACTTC. Its translation is CASSLDTASEQYF.

This clone turned up a few times. The chain is built from TRBV7-9 and TRBJ1-1, with 7 bases matching TRBD1. Germline V gene data show CDR1 as SEHNR and CDR2 as FQNEAQ (reference sequence). The J segment lost 8 bases and the V segment lost 1 base, leaving 10 bases of the junction unmatched. This CDR3 region has 15 residues. The CDR3 DNA sequence: TGTGCCAGCAGCTTAGTCGGCGGGACAGAGACGGAAGCTTTCTTT. It encodes CASSLVGGTETEAFF.

The rearrangement links TRBV6-5 to TRBJ1-4, with D possibly TRBD1 on 5 matching bases. CDR1 is MNHEY and CDR2 is SVGAGI in the germline V gene. V was pared by 0 bases and J by 7 bases, with 9 bases between. This CDR3 has 14 amino acids. The CDR3 loop is CASSYSGGFEKLFF. The CDR3 coding sequence is TGTGCCAGCAGTTACTCGGGGGGATTTGAAAAACTGTTTTTT.

V usage is TRBV5-1 and J usage is TRBJ2-7; TRBD1 might be the D (5 bases). The CDR3 spans 14 residues. Germline V CDR1 and CDR2: SGHRS, YFSETQ. V dropped 4 bases and J dropped 0 bases, with 11 bases sitting between them. The CDR3 reads CASSEDGHSYEQYF. The CDR3 bases are TGCGCCAGCAGCGAGGACGGACACTCCTACGAGCAGTACTTC.

The chain uses TRBV28 and TRBJ2-1; TRBD2 matches 8 bases. V shed 4 bases, J shed 8 bases, and the junction held 25 bases outside the gene matches. The CDR3 loop spans 20 amino acids. The V gene's germline CDR1 is MDHEN and CDR2 SYDVKM. CDR3 sequence (DNA): TGTGCCAGCAGTTCACTTGATATGACACCTCGGGAGGGGTTTATCTATGAGCAGTTCTTC. It translates to CASSSLDMTPREGFIYEQFF.

The V call is TRBV19, the J call TRBJ2-7, with 7 bases fitting TRBD1. Losses at the gene ends were 6 bases for V and 3 bases for J; bases not matched to a gene: 11. CDR1 is LNHDA and CDR2 is SQIVND in the germline V gene (reference sequence). CDR3 length equals 15 residues. CDR3 sequence (DNA): TGTGCCAGTAGCCTTGACAGGGTTTCAGTCTACGAGCAGTACTTC. The encoded protein is CASSLDRVSVYEQYF.

The chain uses TRBV9 and TRBJ2-7, with TRBD1 identical over 7 bases. Germline CDR1 is SGDLS and CDR2 is YYNGEE. J was trimmed by 6 bases and V by 0 bases; bases with no gene match: 9. This CDR3 contains 15 residues. CDR3 in amino acids: CASSVDPGRGSEQYF. CDR3 sequence (DNA): TGTGCCAGCAGCGTAGATCCCGGCAGGGGGAGCGAGCAGTACTTC.

This chain links TRBV2 with TRBJ2-1; D unresolved. Germline V lookup: CDR1 SNHLY, CDR2 FYNNEI. The CDR3 runs to 12 residues. V gave up 8 bases and J gave up 6 bases, with 11 bases separating them. The CDR3 bases are TGTGCCAGCTCCAGGCTTCGCAATGAGCAGTTCTTC. Translating gives CASSRLRNEQFF.

The chain has TRBV7-2 and TRBJ2-5, with 8 nucleotides matching TRBD2. The J call is doubtful: the DNA matches TRBJ2-7 better. This CDR3 spans 13 amino acids. Looked up from germline, CDR1 is SGHTA and CDR2 is FQGNSA. The CDR3 region has the DNA TGTGCCAGCAGCCCGGGACTAGGCTACGAGCAGTACTTC. Protein: CASSPGLGYEQYF.

The chain is built from TRBV9 and TRBJ2-2; TRBD1 matches at 9 bases. V was pared by 0 bases and J by 0 bases, with 6 bases of the junction left unmatched. CDR1 is SGDLS, CDR2 YYNGEE, per germline. The length of the CDR3 is 18 residues. The CDR3 reads CASSVGGWDRANTGELFF. Here the CDR3 DNA reads TGTGCCAGCAGCGTAGGGGGATGGGACAGGGCGAACACCGGGGAGCTGTTTTTT.

This clone was recorded once. V usage is TRBV19 and J usage is TRBJ2-1; 16 bases map to TRBD2. With 5 bases clipped from V and 5 bases from J, the junction kept 6 bases outside the gene matches. Germline V lookup: CDR1 LNHDA, CDR2 SQIVND (reference sequence). The CDR3 contains 17 residues. The chain's CDR3 is CASSGPGLAGGHNEQFF. The CDR3 nucleotides read TGTGCCAGTAGTGGACCGGGACTAGCGGGGGGGCACAATGAGCAGTTCTTC.

This clone was detected a few times. The chain employs TRBV10-2 and TRBJ1-1; D is perhaps TRBD1 (6 bases). The CDR3 contains 14 residues. Trimming left V 3 bases short and J 1 base short, with 9 bases between. Per the germline V gene, CDR1 is WSHSY and CDR2 is SAAADI. CDR3 protein: CASSDEGGNTEAFF. The CDR3 DNA is TGCGCCAGCAGTGATGAAGGGGGGAACACTGAAGCTTTCTTT.

A few counts support this clone. One end of the junction is discordant with germline, which a read error may explain. The V and J genes are TRBV7-9 and TRBJ1-3; the match to TRBD1 covers 8 bases. Germline V gives CDR1 SEHNR, CDR2 FQNEAQ (reference sequence). The CDR3 is made up of 18 amino acids. The CDR3 nucleotides are TGTGCCAGCAGCCCCACACTTGGGGACAGGAAGGTTGGAGACACCATATATTTT. It translates to CASSPTLGDRKVGDTIYF.

CDR3: CASSSKQGAEEQYF. CDR3 nucleotides: TGTGCCAGCAGCTCTAAACAGGGGGCGGAAGAGCAGTACTTC. The chain links TRBV13 to TRBJ2-7; TRBD1 matches at 9 bases. With 4 bases clipped from V and 7 bases from J, the junction kept 8 bases outside the gene matches. Germline-derived CDR1 and CDR2 are PRHDT and FYEKMQ (reference sequence). CDR3 size: 14 residues.

The rearrangement links TRBV7-6 to TRBJ1-4, with D uncertain. This CDR3 has 14 residues. The ends were cut back, 5 bases at V and 8 bases at J, with 15 bases in the middle. CDR1 is SGHVS and CDR2 is FNYEAQ in the germline V gene. The CDR3 DNA sequence: TGTGCCAGCAGCCCAGCTACAGTTCGGGAAAAACTGTTTTTT. This sequence encodes CASSPATVREKLFF.

The chain recombines TRBV18 with TRBJ2-7; maybe TRBD2 (6 bases). The CDR3 has 14 residues. Germline CDR1 KGHSH, CDR2 LQKENI. V lost 6 bases to trimming and J lost 7 bases, with 19 bases between them. The CDR3 here is CASSFQGGPDEQYF. Written as DNA, the CDR3 is TGTGCCAGCTCGTTCCAGGGAGGTCCGGATGAGCAGTACTTC.

The V gene is TRBV29-1, the J gene TRBJ1-2; D might be TRBD1 (5 bases). CDR1 is SQVTM, CDR2 ANQGSEA, per germline. The CDR3 has 13 amino acids. The germline V and J ends were trimmed by 5 bases and 7 bases, with 17 bases remaining between them. The CDR3 DNA is TGCAGCGTTCTCTTGATGGGGCGAACTGGCTACACCTTC. Protein sequence: CSVLLMGRTGYTF.

The chain recombines TRBV11-2 with TRBJ2-1, with 8 bases identical to TRBD2. V shed 1 base and J 5 bases; nucleotides not matched to a gene: 4. The CDR3 covers 15 residues. The germline V gene has CDR1 SGHAT and CDR2 FQNNGV. The CDR3 sequence: CASSLGLRGDNEQFF. CDR3 in DNA: TGTGCCAGCAGCTTAGGTCTGCGGGGGGACAATGAGCAGTTCTTC.

The CDR3: CASSRTGDGSYEQYF. The CDR3 nucleotides read TGTGCCAGCTCAAGAACAGGGGACGGCTCCTACGAGCAGTACTTC. The chain couples TRBV18 to TRBJ2-7, with 7 nucleotides matching TRBD1. Germline trimming cut 5 bases from V and 0 bases from J; bases unmatched to any gene: 7. Germline V CDR1 and CDR2: KGHSH, LQKENI. The CDR3 loop spans 15 amino acids.

The CDR3 region has the DNA TGTGCCAGCAGCTCAGGGGGCTATGGCTACACCTTC. Its translation is CASSSGGYGYTF. The chain recombines TRBV7-9 with TRBJ1-2, with TRBD1 identical over 7 bases. The CDR3 has 12 amino acids. V lost 4 bases and J lost 4; bases outside the gene matches: 0. In germline, CDR1 is SEHNR, CDR2 FQNEAQ (reference sequence).

This CDR3 is CASSTRGTSGGQSTDTQYF. DNA of the CDR3: TGTGCCAGCAGCACCAGGGGGACTAGCGGGGGCCAGAGCACAGATACGCAGTATTTT. The chain couples TRBV9 to TRBJ2-3; 14 bases are shared with TRBD2. The CDR3 covers 19 residues. The junction had 10 bases not matched to a gene; V was cut back by 4 bases and J by 0 bases. Germline V gene sequence: CDR1 SGDLS, CDR2 YYNGEE. The full variable domain, its missing parts supplied by reference TRBV9 and TRBJ2-3, is DSGVTQTPKHLITATGQRVTLRCSPRSGDLSVYWYQQSLDQGLQFLIQYYNGEERAKGNILERFSAQQFPDLHSELNLSSLELGDSALYFCASSTRGTSGGQSTDTQYFGPGTRLTVL.

This chain connects TRBV11-3 to TRBJ1-6; no firm D call. Trimming stripped 4 bases from V and 3 bases from J, with 4 bases between. Germline loops: CDR1 SGHNT, CDR2 YENEEA. This CDR3 spans 13 amino acids. The CDR3 spells CASSSNYNSPLHF. CDR3 nucleotides: TGTGCCAGCAGCTCAAACTATAATTCACCCCTCCACTTT.

The rearrangement uses TRBV7-2 and TRBJ2-1; 8 bases are a match to TRBD1. The CDR3 extends over 16 amino acids. The J segment lost 5 bases and the V segment lost 5 bases, leaving 11 bases of the junction unmatched. Germline V gene sequence: CDR1 SGHTA, CDR2 FQGNSA. The CDR3 region is CASSLTPTGVDNEQFF. In nucleotides, the CDR3 is TGTGCCAGCAGCCTCACCCCGACAGGGGTGGACAATGAGCAGTTCTTC.